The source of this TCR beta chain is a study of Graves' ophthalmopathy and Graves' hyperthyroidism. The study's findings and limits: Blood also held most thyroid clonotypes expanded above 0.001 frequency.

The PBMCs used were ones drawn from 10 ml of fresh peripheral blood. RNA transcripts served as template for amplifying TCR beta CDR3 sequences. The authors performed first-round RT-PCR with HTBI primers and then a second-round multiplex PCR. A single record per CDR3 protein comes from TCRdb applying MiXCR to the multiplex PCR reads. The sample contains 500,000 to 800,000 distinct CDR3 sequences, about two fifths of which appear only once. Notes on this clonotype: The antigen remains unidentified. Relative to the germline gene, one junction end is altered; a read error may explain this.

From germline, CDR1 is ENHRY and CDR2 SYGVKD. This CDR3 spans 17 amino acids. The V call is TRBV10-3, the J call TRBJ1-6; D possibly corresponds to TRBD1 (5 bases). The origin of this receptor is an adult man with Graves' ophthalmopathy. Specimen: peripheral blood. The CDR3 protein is CASSDSASGAYNSPLHF. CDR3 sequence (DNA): TGTGCCAGCAGTGACTCGGCCTCTGGGGCTTATAATTCACCCCTCCACTTT.